This TCR beta chain was recovered during a study of Ad26.COV2.S vaccination and SARS-CoV-2 variants. Treatment denoted: 15 to 20 received Ad26.COV2.S at low or high dose, single or two shots; 5 received placebo; per-sample allocation not given. Collection of samples fell on day 63 after the first vaccine or placebo injection. Method: immunoSEQ multiplex PCR; TCRdb's copy keeps in-frame clones and lacks some. The sample carries about 400,000 clones, about 92% recorded once. The sample in question was peripheral blood, obtained in a trial of Ad26.COV2.S vaccine versus placebo. The sequence came from a person between 18 and 60 years old who received the Ad26.COV2.S COVID-19 vaccine or a placebo.

The CDR3 protein is CASSPGTADNYGYTF. The CDR3 nucleotides are TGTGCCAGCTCACCCGGGACAGCAGATAACTATGGCTACACCTTC. V usage is TRBV18 and J usage is TRBJ1-2, with 7 bases that match TRBD1. V lost 3 bases, J lost 1 base, and 5 bases stayed unmatched. The CDR3 length is 15 residues. Germline CDR1 is KGHSH and CDR2 is LQKENI.